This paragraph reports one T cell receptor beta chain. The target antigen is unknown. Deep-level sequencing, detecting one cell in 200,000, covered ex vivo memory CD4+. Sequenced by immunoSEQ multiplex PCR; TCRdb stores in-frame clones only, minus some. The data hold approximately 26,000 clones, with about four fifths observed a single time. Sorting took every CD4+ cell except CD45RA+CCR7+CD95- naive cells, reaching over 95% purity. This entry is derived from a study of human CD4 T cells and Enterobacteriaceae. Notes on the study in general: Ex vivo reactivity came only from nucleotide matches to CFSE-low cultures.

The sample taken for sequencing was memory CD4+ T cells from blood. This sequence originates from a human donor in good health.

The CDR3 coding sequence is TGTGCCAGCAGTGATAGGGGTCGTAACACCATATATTTT. It translates to CASSDRGRNTIYF. The chain uses TRBV25-1 and TRBJ1-3; maybe TRBD1 (5 bases). Germline loops: CDR1 MGHDK, CDR2 SYGVNS. This CDR3 comprises 13 residues. The V end was cut by 3 bases, the J end by 7 bases, with 10 bases between. Full variable domain (remainder filled in from reference TRBV25-1 and TRBJ1-3): EADIYQTPRYLVIGTGKKITLECSQTMGHDKMYWYQQDPGMELHLIHYSYGVNSTEKGDLSSESTVSRIRTEHFPLTLESARPSHTSQYLCASSDRGRNTIYFGEGSWLTVV.